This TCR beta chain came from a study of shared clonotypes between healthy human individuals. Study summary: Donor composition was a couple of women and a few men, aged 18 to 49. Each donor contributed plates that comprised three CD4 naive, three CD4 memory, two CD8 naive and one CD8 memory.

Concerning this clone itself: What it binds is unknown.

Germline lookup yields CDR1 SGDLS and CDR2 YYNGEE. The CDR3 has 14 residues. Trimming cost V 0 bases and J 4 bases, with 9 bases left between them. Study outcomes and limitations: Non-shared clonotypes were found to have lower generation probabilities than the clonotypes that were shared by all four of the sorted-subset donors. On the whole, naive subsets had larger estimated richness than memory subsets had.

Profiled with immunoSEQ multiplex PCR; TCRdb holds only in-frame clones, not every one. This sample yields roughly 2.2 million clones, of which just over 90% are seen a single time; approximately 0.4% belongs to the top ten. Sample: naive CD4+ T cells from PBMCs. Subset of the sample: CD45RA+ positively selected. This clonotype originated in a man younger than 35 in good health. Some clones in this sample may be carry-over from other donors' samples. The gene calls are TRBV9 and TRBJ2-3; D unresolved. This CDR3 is CASSVGAKSDTQYF. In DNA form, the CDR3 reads TGTGCCAGCAGCGTAGGGGCTAAATCAGATACGCAGTATTTT.